Given below is one TCR beta chain in context. The data were obtained in a study of shared clonotypes between healthy human individuals. Study as a whole: In total, the donors were two women and a few men aged 18 to 49.

The CDR3 covers 12 residues. Germline V gene lookup returns CDR1 MNHNY and CDR2 SVGAGI (reference sequence). Trimming cost V 2 bases and J 6 bases, with 7 bases left between them. From CD4+ cells came CD45RA+ naive and CD45RA-negative memory subsets. Sequencing used immunoSEQ multiplex PCR; TCRdb keeps in-frame clones, though not all of them. The sample shows roughly 1,100,000 clones, 65% to 80% of them seen only once. V gene TRBV6-6 combines with J gene TRBJ1-1; D is unresolved. The specimen was memory CD4+ T cells sorted from blood. Documented subset: CD45RA-negative fraction. This TCR was sampled from a man aged 18 to 35 in good health. The chain's CDR3 is CASSYTGSEAFF. CDR3 nucleotides: TGTGCCAGCAGTTACACGGGGTCTGAAGCTTTCTTT.